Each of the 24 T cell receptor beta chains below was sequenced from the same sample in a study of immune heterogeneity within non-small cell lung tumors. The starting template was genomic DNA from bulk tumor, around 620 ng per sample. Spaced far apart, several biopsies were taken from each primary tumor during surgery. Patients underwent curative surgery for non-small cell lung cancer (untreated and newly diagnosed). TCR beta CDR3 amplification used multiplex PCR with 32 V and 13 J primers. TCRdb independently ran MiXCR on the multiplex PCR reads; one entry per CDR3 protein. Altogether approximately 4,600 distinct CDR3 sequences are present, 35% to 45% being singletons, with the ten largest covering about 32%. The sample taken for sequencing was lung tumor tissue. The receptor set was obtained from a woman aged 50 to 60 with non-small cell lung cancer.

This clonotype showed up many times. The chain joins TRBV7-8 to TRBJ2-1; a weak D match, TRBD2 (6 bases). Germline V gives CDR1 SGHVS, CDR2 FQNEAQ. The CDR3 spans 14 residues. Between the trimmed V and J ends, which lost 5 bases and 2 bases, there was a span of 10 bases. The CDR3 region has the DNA TGTGCCAGCAGCCCGGGACTCACCTACAATGAGCAGTTCTTC. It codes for CASSPGLTYNEQFF.

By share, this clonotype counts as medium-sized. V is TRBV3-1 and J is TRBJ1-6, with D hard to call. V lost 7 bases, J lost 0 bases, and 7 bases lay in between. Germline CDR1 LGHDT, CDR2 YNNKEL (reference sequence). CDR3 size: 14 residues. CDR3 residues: CASKRDSYNSPLHF. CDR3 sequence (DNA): TGTGCCAGCAAGCGTGACTCCTATAATTCACCCCTCCACTTT.

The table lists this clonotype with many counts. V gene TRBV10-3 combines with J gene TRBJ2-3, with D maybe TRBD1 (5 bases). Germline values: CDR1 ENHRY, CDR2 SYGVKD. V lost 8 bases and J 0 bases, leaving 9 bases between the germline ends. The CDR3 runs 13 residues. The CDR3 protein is CAISDSSTDTQYF. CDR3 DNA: TGTGCCATCTCCGACAGTAGCACAGATACGCAGTATTTT.

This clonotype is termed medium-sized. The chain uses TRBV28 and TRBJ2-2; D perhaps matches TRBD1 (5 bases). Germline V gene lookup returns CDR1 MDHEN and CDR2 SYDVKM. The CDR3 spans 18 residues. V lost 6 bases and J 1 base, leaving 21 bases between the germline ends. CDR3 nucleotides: TGTGCCAGCAGACATATGCCCTGGCAGGGATGGAACACCGGGGAGCTGTTTTTT. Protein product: CASRHMPWQGWNTGELFF. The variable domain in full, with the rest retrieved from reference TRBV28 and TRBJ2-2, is DVKVTQSSRYLVKRTGEKVFLECVQDMDHENMFWYRQDPGLGLRLIYFSYDVKMKEKGDIPEGYSVSREKKERFSLILESASTNQTSMYLCASRHMPWQGWNTGELFFGEGSRLTVL.

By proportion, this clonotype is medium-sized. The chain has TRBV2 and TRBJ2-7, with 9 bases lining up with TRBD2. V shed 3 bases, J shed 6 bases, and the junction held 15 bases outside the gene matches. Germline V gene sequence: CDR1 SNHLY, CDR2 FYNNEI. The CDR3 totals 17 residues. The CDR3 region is CASSDRGGGGRAFEQYF. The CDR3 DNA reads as TGTGCCAGCAGTGACCGGGGGGGAGGCGGGAGGGCCTTCGAGCAGTACTTC.

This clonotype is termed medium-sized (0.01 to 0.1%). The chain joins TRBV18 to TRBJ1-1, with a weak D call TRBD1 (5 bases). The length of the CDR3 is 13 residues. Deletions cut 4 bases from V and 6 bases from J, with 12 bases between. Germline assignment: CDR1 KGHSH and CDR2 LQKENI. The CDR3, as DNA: TGTGCCAGCTCACGGGACGGAGGTTCTGAAGCTTTCTTT. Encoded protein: CASSRDGGSEAFF.

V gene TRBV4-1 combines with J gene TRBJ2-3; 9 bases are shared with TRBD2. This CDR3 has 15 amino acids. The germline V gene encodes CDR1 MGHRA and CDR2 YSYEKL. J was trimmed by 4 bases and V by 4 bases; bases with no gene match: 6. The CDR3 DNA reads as TGCGCCAGCAGCCCGGGACTAGCTCCTCCAGATACGCAGTATTTT. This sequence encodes CASSPGLAPPDTQYF.

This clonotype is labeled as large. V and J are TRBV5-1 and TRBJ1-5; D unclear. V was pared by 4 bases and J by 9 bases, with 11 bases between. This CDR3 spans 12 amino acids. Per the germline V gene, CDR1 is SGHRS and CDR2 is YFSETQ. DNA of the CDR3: TGCGCCAGCAGCCCCACCGGGTGGCCCCAGCATTTT. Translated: CASSPTGWPQHF.

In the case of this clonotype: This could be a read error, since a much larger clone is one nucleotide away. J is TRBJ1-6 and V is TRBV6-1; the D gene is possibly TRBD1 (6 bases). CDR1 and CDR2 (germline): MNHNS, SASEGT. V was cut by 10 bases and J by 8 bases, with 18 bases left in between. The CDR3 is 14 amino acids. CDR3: CANWLRGGDSPLHF. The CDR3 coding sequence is TGTGCCAACTGGTTAAGGGGGGGAGATTCACCCCTCCACTTT.

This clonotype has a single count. This CDR3 is CASSHDGGGGELFF. DNA of the CDR3: TGTGCCAGCAGTCACGACGGGGGCGGCGGGGAGCTGTTTTTT. The chain couples TRBV6-5 to TRBJ2-2; D tentatively reads TRBD1 or TRBD2 (6 bases each). V gave up 5 bases and J gave up 7 bases, with 14 bases separating them. There are 14 residues in the CDR3. From germline, CDR1 is MNHEY and CDR2 SVGAGI.

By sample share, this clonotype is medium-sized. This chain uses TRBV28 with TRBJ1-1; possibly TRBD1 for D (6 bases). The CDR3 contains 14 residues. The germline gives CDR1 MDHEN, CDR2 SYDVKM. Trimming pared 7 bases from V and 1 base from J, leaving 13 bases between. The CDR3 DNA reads TGTGCCAGCAAGACGGGGGCGCCGAACACTGAAGCTTTCTTT. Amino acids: CASKTGAPNTEAFF.

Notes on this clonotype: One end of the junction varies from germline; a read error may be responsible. The CDR3 is CASSQDRGGSSYNDQFF. The CDR3 DNA reads TGTGCCAGCAGCCAAGATCGCGGGGGGTCCTCCTACAATGATCAGTTCTTC. The chain combines TRBV14 with TRBJ2-1, with 8 bases fitting TRBD2. CDR1 and CDR2 from the germline V gene are SGHDN and FVKESK. The CDR3 extends over 17 amino acids.

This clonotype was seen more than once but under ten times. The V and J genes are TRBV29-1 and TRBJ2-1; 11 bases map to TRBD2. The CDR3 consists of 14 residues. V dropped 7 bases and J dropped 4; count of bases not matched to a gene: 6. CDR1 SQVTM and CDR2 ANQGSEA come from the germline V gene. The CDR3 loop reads CSGGTSGAYNEQFF. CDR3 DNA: TGCAGCGGAGGGACTAGCGGTGCTTACAATGAGCAGTTCTTC.

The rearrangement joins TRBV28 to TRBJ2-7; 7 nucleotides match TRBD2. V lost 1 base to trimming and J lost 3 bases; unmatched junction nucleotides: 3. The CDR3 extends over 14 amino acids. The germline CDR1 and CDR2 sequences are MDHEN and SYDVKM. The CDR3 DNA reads TGTGCCAGCAGTTTATTTGGCGGGGGCTACGAGCAGTACTTC. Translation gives CASSLFGGGYEQYF.

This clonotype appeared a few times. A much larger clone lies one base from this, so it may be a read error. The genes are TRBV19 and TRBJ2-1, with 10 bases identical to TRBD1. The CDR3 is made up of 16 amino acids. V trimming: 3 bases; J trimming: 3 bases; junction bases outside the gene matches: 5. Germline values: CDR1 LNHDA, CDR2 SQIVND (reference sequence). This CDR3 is CASSMAGTGVYNEQFF. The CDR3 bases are TGTGCCAGTAGTATGGCCGGGACAGGGGTCTACAATGAGCAGTTCTTC.

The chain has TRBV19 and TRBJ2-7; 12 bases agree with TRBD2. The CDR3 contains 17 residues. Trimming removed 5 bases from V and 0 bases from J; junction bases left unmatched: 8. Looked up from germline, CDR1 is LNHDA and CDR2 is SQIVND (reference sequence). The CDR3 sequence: CASSGPGTSGSSYEQYF. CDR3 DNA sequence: TGTGCCAGTAGTGGACCAGGGACTAGCGGGTCCTCCTACGAGCAGTACTTC.

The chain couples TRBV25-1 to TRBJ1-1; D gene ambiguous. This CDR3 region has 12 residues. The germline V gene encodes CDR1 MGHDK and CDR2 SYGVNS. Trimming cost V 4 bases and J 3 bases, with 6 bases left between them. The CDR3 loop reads CASSGEYTEAFF. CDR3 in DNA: TGTGCCAGCAGTGGGGAGTACACTGAAGCTTTCTTT.

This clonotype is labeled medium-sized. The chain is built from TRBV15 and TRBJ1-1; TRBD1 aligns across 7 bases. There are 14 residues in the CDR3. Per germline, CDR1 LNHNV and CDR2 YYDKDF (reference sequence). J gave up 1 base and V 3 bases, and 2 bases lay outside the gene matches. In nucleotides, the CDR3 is TGTGCCACCAGCAGTGCAGGGGGGAACACTGAAGCTTTCTTT. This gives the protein CATSSAGGNTEAFF.

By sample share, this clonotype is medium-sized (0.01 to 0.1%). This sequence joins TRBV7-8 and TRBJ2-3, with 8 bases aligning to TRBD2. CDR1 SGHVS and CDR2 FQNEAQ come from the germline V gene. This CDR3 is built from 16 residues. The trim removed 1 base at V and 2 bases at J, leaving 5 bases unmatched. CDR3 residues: CASSLGTSGFTDTQYF. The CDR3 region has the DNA TGTGCCAGCAGCTTAGGAACTAGCGGCTTCACAGATACGCAGTATTTT.

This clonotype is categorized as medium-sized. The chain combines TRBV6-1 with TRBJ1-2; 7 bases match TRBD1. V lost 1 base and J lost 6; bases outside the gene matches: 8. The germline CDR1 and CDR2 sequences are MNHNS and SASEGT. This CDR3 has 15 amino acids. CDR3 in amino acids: CASSEEGTAVNGYTF. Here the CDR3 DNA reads TGTGCCAGCAGTGAAGAAGGGACAGCAGTTAATGGCTACACCTTC.

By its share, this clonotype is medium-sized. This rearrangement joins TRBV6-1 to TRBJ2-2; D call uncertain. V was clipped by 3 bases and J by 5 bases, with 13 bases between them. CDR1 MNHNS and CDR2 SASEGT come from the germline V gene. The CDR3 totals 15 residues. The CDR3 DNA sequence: TGTGCCAGCAGTGAGGGGTCGGGTCGGACCGGGGAGCTGTTTTTT. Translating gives CASSEGSGRTGELFF.

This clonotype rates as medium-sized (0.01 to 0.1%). The DNA of the CDR3 is TGCGCCAGCAGCTTGGAGGCAGGGGGCGGCTACGAGCAGTACTTC. This encodes CASSLEAGGGYEQYF. This chain joins TRBV5-1 and TRBJ2-7, with 8 bases matching TRBD1. The junction had 5 bases not matched to a gene; V was cut back by 0 bases and J by 3 bases. This CDR3 contains 15 residues. The germline CDR1 and CDR2 sequences are SGHRS and YFSETQ.

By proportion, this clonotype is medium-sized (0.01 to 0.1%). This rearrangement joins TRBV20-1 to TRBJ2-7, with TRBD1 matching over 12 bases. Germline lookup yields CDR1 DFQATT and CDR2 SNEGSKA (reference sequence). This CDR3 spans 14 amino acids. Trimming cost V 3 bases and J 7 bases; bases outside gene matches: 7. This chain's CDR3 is CSASGTGGLLEQYF. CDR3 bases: TGCAGTGCTAGCGGGACAGGGGGCCTATTGGAGCAGTACTTC.

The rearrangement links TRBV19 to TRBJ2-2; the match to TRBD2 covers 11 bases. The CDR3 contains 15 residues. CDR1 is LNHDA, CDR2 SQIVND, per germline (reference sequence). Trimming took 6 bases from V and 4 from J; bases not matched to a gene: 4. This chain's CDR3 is CASRPGTSGTGELFF. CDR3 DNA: TGTGCCAGTAGACCCGGGACTAGCGGCACCGGGGAGCTGTTTTTT.